The 29 T cell receptor beta chains in this list originate from one sample, sequenced in a study of tumor-infiltrating lymphocytes in localized non-small cell lung cancer. Produced via immunoSEQ multiplex PCR; TCRdb's table is partial and in-frame only. The table lists about 16,000 clones, around 74% of them singletons. The source material was lung tumor tissue. All receptors come from a human donor with non-small cell lung cancer.

A remark on this clone: Additional DNA sequences in this sample encode the identical CDR3. The J gene is TRBJ2-5, the V gene TRBV5-1, with D perhaps matching TRBD1 (6 bases). The CDR3 contains 14 residues. V lost 4 bases and J lost 3, with 13 bases in between. The germline V gene has CDR1 SGHRS and CDR2 YFSETQ. CDR3 DNA sequence: TGCGCCAGCAGCCCCGGACAGCCTAAAGAGACCCAGTACTTC. This encodes CASSPGQPKETQYF.

This sequence joins TRBV6-6 and TRBJ1-2, with TRBD1 matching over 8 bases. The CDR3 length is 15 residues. The germline V gene encodes CDR1 MNHNY and CDR2 SVGAGI (reference sequence). The junction had 8 bases not matched to a gene; V was cut back by 8 bases and J by 0 bases. CDR3 in amino acids: CASGDRIPANYGYTF. CDR3 nucleotides: TGTGCCAGCGGGGACAGGATCCCGGCTAACTATGGCTACACCTTC.

This clone has more than one count but fewer than ten. The chain recombines TRBV5-1 with TRBJ2-7; 8 bases are shared with TRBD1. Germline CDR1 and CDR2: SGHRS and YFSETQ. This CDR3 spans 13 amino acids. The V gene end was trimmed by 5 bases and the J gene end by 0 bases; junction bases not matched to a gene: 1. The CDR3 nucleotides read TGCGCCAGCAGAGACAGGGGCTCCTACGAGCAGTACTTC. This codes for CASRDRGSYEQYF.

This clone was recorded once. The J gene is TRBJ2-3, the V gene TRBV7-2; D remains unclear. V was cut by 4 bases and J by 7 bases, with 9 bases left in between. The germline gives CDR1 SGHTA, CDR2 FQGNSA. This CDR3 has 12 amino acids. The chain's CDR3 is CASSSERNTQYF. CDR3 in DNA: TGTGCCAGCAGCTCCGAGAGGAATACGCAGTATTTT.

This clone turned up a few times. CDR3 sequence: CASSLGTGNGYTF. The CDR3, as DNA: TGTGCCAGCAGCTTGGGAACAGGGAATGGCTACACCTTC. V usage is TRBV7-1 and J usage is TRBJ1-2, with D possibly TRBD1 on 6 matching bases. TRBV7-1 is an open reading frame whose function is uncertain. The CDR3 has 13 residues. Between the trimmed V and J ends, which lost 4 bases and 6 bases, there was a span of 12 bases.

Points on this clone: The identical CDR3 is also encoded by other nucleotide sequences in the sample. The chain is built from TRBV6-4 and TRBJ2-2; 9 nucleotides agree with TRBD1. The CDR3 is 17 amino acids. The junction had 7 bases not matched to a gene; V was cut back by 5 bases and J by 0 bases. The germline V gene encodes CDR1 MRHNA and CDR2 SNTAGT. This chain's CDR3 is CASSRFGTGSNTGELFF. Here the CDR3 DNA reads TGTGCCAGCAGTAGATTCGGGACAGGGTCGAACACCGGGGAGCTGTTTTTT.

The CDR3 reads CASSEVRGAVTDTQYF. For the CDR3, the DNA is TGTGCCAGCAGTGAAGTTAGGGGGGCGGTAACAGATACGCAGTATTTT. This chain links TRBV2 with TRBJ2-3; D tentatively reads TRBD1 or TRBD2 (6 bases each). The CDR3 loop spans 16 amino acids. CDR1 and CDR2 from the germline V gene are SNHLY and FYNNEI. Trimming pared 1 base from V and 3 bases from J, leaving 14 bases between.

This clone was seen a single time. The chain joins TRBV4-1 to TRBJ1-5; the D gene is possibly TRBD1 (5 bases). This CDR3 spans 15 amino acids. V was clipped by 0 bases and J by 7 bases, with 13 bases between them. Germline-derived CDR1 and CDR2 are MGHRA and YSYEKL. The CDR3 DNA follows: TGCGCCAGCAGCCAAGACTCGGCAGGGAGGCAGCCCCAGCATTTT. Translated, it gives CASSQDSAGRQPQHF.

This clone was observed a few times. The chain links TRBV2 to TRBJ2-1; no clear D. CDR3 length: 15 residues. Germline CDR1 is SNHLY and CDR2 is FYNNEI. V was clipped by 7 bases and J by 0 bases, with 13 bases between them. CDR3 in DNA: TGTGCCAGCACCCAAGAATCCTTCTCCTACAATGAGCAGTTCTTC. It is translated as CASTQESFSYNEQFF.

This clone was counted a few times. The rearrangement links TRBV5-1 to TRBJ2-7; possibly TRBD1 or TRBD2 for D (5 bases each). With 5 bases removed from V and 3 bases from J, the gap between germline ends came to 9 bases. This CDR3 has 12 residues. Germline CDR1 reads SGHRS; CDR2 reads YFSETQ. The CDR3 nucleotides read TGCGCCAGCAGTCGGGACGGCTACGAGCAGTACTTC. Translating gives CASSRDGYEQYF. The full variable domain, in which reference TRBV5-1 and TRBJ2-7 provide the parts outside the CDR3, is KAGVTQTPRYLIKTRGQQVTLSCSPISGHRSVSWYQQTPGQGLQFLFEYFSETQRNKGNFPGRFSGRQFSNSRSEMNVSTLELGDSALYLCASSRDGYEQYFGPGTRLTVT.

By sample share, this clone is medium-sized (0.01 to 0.1%). This chain uses TRBV6-6 with TRBJ1-1; D gene unclear. Looked up from germline, CDR1 is MNHNY and CDR2 is SVGAGI (reference sequence). This CDR3 has 14 residues. V lost 5 bases, J lost 1 base, and 11 bases lay in between. For the CDR3, the DNA is TGTGCCAGCAGTACCGCGGGTCCGAACACTGAAGCTTTCTTT. This translates into CASSTAGPNTEAFF.

The rearrangement uses TRBV6-4 and TRBJ2-3, with TRBD2 matching over 10 bases. This CDR3 has 15 amino acids. The trim removed 6 bases at V and 1 base at J, leaving 4 bases unmatched. CDR1 is MRHNA and CDR2 is SNTAGT in the germline V gene. The CDR3 spells CASRDLAGGTDTQYF. The CDR3 DNA reads as TGTGCCAGCAGAGATCTAGCGGGGGGCACAGATACGCAGTATTTT.

This clone is categorized as medium-sized. The CDR3 DNA reads TGTGCCATCAGTGAGTCGAGCGCTAGCGGGGGGGCTAGCACCGGGGAGCTGTTTTTT. It encodes CAISESSASGGASTGELFF. The V and J genes are TRBV10-3 and TRBJ2-2; 12 nucleotides match TRBD2. Germline values: CDR1 ENHRY, CDR2 SYGVKD. The CDR3 sequence is 19 residues long. After removal of 0 bases from V and 4 bases from J, the junction contained 9 bases not matched to a gene.

V is TRBV6-4 and J is TRBJ2-3, with 9 bases aligning to TRBD2. CDR3 length: 16 residues. V lost 2 bases, J lost 5 bases, and 8 bases stayed unmatched. The V gene's germline CDR1 is MRHNA and CDR2 SNTAGT. CDR3 sequence (DNA): TGTGCCAGCAGTGACGGAGCGGGGGGCCGGGGAGATACGCAGTATTTT. Protein sequence: CASSDGAGGRGDTQYF.

This clone was counted once. This chain connects TRBV19 to TRBJ2-3; 8 nucleotides match TRBD1. The CDR3 consists of 17 residues. Looked up from germline, CDR1 is LNHDA and CDR2 is SQIVND (reference sequence). With 2 bases clipped from V and 0 bases from J, the junction kept 7 bases outside the gene matches. For the CDR3, the DNA is TGTGCCAGTAGTATACCCCGGACAGGGTTAAGCACAGATACGCAGTATTTT. The encoded protein is CASSIPRTGLSTDTQYF.

This chain joins TRBV11-1 and TRBJ2-7; D may be TRBD1 or TRBD2 (6 bases each). This CDR3 is built from 13 residues. Germline values: CDR1 SGHAT, CDR2 FQDESV (reference sequence). Trimming left V 5 bases short and J 6 bases short, with 14 bases between. CDR3 protein: CASSQGGNGEQYF. The CDR3 bases are TGTGCCAGCAGCCAAGGGGGGAACGGCGAGCAGTACTTC.

The rearrangement joins TRBV16 to TRBJ1-6; D not certain. Between the trimmed V and J ends, which lost 0 bases and 8 bases, there was a span of 8 bases. Germline loops: CDR1 KGHSY, CDR2 FQNENV. The CDR3 is made up of 14 amino acids. The CDR3 nucleotides read TGTGCCAGCAGCCAATCAGCGGCGTATTCACCCCTCCACTTT. This codes for CASSQSAAYSPLHF.

The chain recombines TRBV7-8 with TRBJ1-3, with D possibly TRBD1 on 6 matching bases. The V and J ends lost 5 bases and 0 bases respectively, with 17 bases between them. Germline CDR1 reads SGHVS; CDR2 reads FQNEAQ. The CDR3 is 17 amino acids. The CDR3 DNA sequence: TGTGCCAGCAGCCGCACACGGGGACAAATCTCTGGAAACACCATATATTTT. This gives the protein CASSRTRGQISGNTIYF.

The genes are TRBV7-6 and TRBJ2-1; D not resolved. The CDR3 has 12 amino acids. Germline V lookup: CDR1 SGHVS, CDR2 FNYEAQ. V lost 0 bases and J lost 9, with 6 bases in between. DNA of the CDR3: TGTGCCAGCAGCTTAGCAGGCACTGAGCAGTTCTTC. This gives the protein CASSLAGTEQFF.

This clone appeared a few times. The genes are TRBV30 and TRBJ1-6; 8 bases line up with TRBD1. Germline-derived CDR1 and CDR2 are GTSNPN and SVGIG (reference sequence). J was trimmed by 6 bases and V by 5 bases; bases with no gene match: 6. This CDR3 comprises 14 residues. CDR3 sequence (DNA): TGTGCCTGGCGGACAGGGCCTTTTAATTCACCCCTCCACTTT. Translated: CAWRTGPFNSPLHF.

The chain carries TRBV11-2 and TRBJ2-2, with 7 bases aligning to TRBD1. CDR3 length: 13 residues. From germline, CDR1 is SGHAT and CDR2 FQNNGV. J gave up 6 bases and V 7 bases, and 5 bases lay outside the gene matches. DNA for the CDR3: TGTGCCAGCACCCAACAGGGGCCCGGGGAGCTGTTTTTT. Amino acid sequence: CASTQQGPGELFF.

The V call is TRBV25-1, the J call TRBJ1-2; perhaps TRBD1 as D (5 bases). Trimming shortened V by 0 bases and J by 0 bases, and 14 bases separated the two germline ends. CDR1 is MGHDK and CDR2 is SYGVNS in the germline V gene. The CDR3 is 17 residues long. The CDR3 nucleotides are TGTGCCAGCAGTGAATATGGGCAGGGCCACGCTAACTATGGCTACACCTTC. Encoded protein: CASSEYGQGHANYGYTF.

The rearrangement joins TRBV7-9 to TRBJ2-1, with D maybe TRBD2 (5 bases). The CDR3 has 13 amino acids. CDR1 is SEHNR and CDR2 is FQNEAQ in the germline V gene (reference sequence). Trimming stripped 1 base from V and 9 bases from J, with 10 bases between. The CDR3 DNA is TGTGCCAGCAGCTTAGGAGATAGCGTTGAGCAGTTCTTC. This sequence encodes CASSLGDSVEQFF.

J is TRBJ2-7 and V is TRBV18; the D gene could be TRBD1 or TRBD2 (6 bases each). The CDR3 spans 15 residues. V gave up 3 bases and J gave up 6 bases, with 18 bases separating them. Per germline, CDR1 KGHSH and CDR2 LQKENI. The DNA for the CDR3 is TGTGCCAGCTCACCCAGGGGACTCCGGGGCGGCGAGCAGTACTTC. Translation: CASSPRGLRGGEQYF.

This chain uses TRBV6-1 with TRBJ2-7; D is undetermined. Germline V lookup: CDR1 MNHNS, CDR2 SASEGT. The V gene lost 2 bases and the J gene lost 0 bases, with 11 bases spanning the gap. The CDR3 is 15 residues long. The CDR3 here is CASSESGESSYEQYF. The CDR3 nucleotides read TGTGCCAGCAGTGAATCTGGTGAGAGCTCCTACGAGCAGTACTTC.

The rearrangement links TRBV20-1 to TRBJ2-4; D is possibly TRBD2 (6 bases). Trimming pared 7 bases from V and 8 bases from J, leaving 12 bases between. This CDR3 comprises 11 residues. Germline-derived CDR1 and CDR2 are DFQATT and SNEGSKA (reference sequence). The CDR3 bases are TGCAGTGGGGGGGAGTGGGACATTCAGTACTTC. Translating gives CSGGEWDIQYF.

J is TRBJ1-3 and V is TRBV5-1; tentative D call: TRBD1 (6 bases). Per the germline V gene, CDR1 is SGHRS and CDR2 is YFSETQ. The CDR3 has 14 amino acids. V was pared by 5 bases and J by 4 bases, with 13 bases between. The CDR3 DNA reads TGCGCCAGCAGAACAACAGGGTCCGGAAACACCATATATTTT. As protein: CASRTTGSGNTIYF. The whole variable domain, filled in from reference TRBV5-1 and TRBJ1-3, reads KAGVTQTPRYLIKTRGQQVTLSCSPISGHRSVSWYQQTPGQGLQFLFEYFSETQRNKGNFPGRFSGRQFSNSRSEMNVSTLELGDSALYLCASRTTGSGNTIYFGEGSWLTVV.

This clone has only a few counts. CDR3 in amino acids: CASSIGSSTDTQYF. The DNA of the CDR3 is TGCGCCAGCAGTATCGGGAGCTCCACAGATACGCAGTATTTT. The gene calls are TRBV5-1 and TRBJ2-3; possible D gene TRBD2, 6 bases. This CDR3 is 14 amino acids long. CDR1 is SGHRS and CDR2 is YFSETQ in the germline V gene. Trimming removed 5 bases from V and 2 bases from J, with 12 bases in between.

The chain employs TRBV4-1 and TRBJ1-2, with D unclear. V was shortened by 1 base and J by 3 bases, with 9 bases between the two germline ends. The CDR3 extends over 14 amino acids. From germline, CDR1 is MGHRA and CDR2 YSYEKL. The CDR3 here is CASSQGEAHYGYTF. The CDR3 bases are TGCGCCAGCAGCCAAGGGGAGGCCCACTATGGCTACACCTTC.